Shown below are 30 T cell receptor beta chains from a single sample sequenced in a study of cytomegalovirus exposure and HLA in healthy donors. Generated by immunoSEQ multiplex PCR, the TCRdb table keeps only in-frame clones and is missing some. The table lists 100,000 to 120,000 clones, around 95% of them singletons. The sample was PBMCs. The source of these receptors is a woman between 18 and 29 years old in good health and CMV-seronegative.

A note on this clone: This sample includes further DNA sequences coding for the same CDR3. The rearrangement links TRBV9 to TRBJ2-3; perhaps TRBD2 as D (5 bases). V gave up 0 bases and J gave up 1 base, with 9 bases separating them. In germline, CDR1 is SGDLS, CDR2 YYNGEE. The CDR3 is made up of 15 amino acids. The CDR3 loop reads CASSVGGGGTDTQYF. The CDR3 nucleotides read TGTGCCAGCAGCGTAGGCGGAGGAGGCACAGATACGCAGTATTTT.

The rearrangement uses TRBV6-4 and TRBJ2-1, with TRBD1 identical over 7 bases. Unmatched junction bases numbered 11, after V lost 4 bases and J lost 5 bases. The length of the CDR3 is 16 residues. Looked up from germline, CDR1 is MRHNA and CDR2 is SNTAGT. The CDR3 protein is CASSVFTGAPNNEQFF. CDR3 sequence (DNA): TGTGCCAGCAGTGTTTTCACAGGGGCGCCTAACAATGAGCAGTTCTTC.

The chain combines TRBV18 with TRBJ1-2; weak D call: TRBD1 (6 bases). V lost 1 base, J lost 3 bases, and 12 bases lay in between. This CDR3 has 15 amino acids. Germline-derived CDR1 and CDR2 are KGHSH and LQKENI. The CDR3 sequence is CASSPRQATDYGYTF. The CDR3, as DNA: TGTGCCAGCTCACCACGACAGGCTACGGACTATGGCTACACCTTC.

This chain uses TRBV27 with TRBJ2-3; no clear D. This CDR3 comprises 13 residues. V was pared by 7 bases and J by 2 bases, with 10 bases between. Germline lookup yields CDR1 MNHEY and CDR2 SMNVEV (reference sequence). CDR3 amino acids: CASTALFTDTQYF. The CDR3 DNA sequence: TGTGCCAGCACCGCGTTATTCACAGATACGCAGTATTTT.

This chain links TRBV28 with TRBJ1-1; no firm D call. Germline assignment: CDR1 MDHEN and CDR2 SYDVKM. The CDR3 is 16 amino acids. Trimming took 5 bases from V and 3 from J, leaving 19 bases between them. CDR3 in DNA: TGTGCCAGCAGTAGAGCGGACCGAACAATGGACACTGAAGCTTTCTTT. Amino acid sequence: CASSRADRTMDTEAFF.

V gene TRBV19 combines with J gene TRBJ2-5; TRBD2 matches 10 bases. J was trimmed by 0 bases and V by 4 bases; bases with no gene match: 5. The CDR3 contains 16 residues. CDR1 and CDR2 (germline): LNHDA, SQIVND (reference sequence). Here the CDR3 reads CASSTGLADNQETQYF. The CDR3 DNA is TGTGCCAGTAGTACTGGACTAGCGGATAACCAAGAGACCCAGTACTTC. The full variable domain, rest sourced from reference TRBV19 and TRBJ2-5, is DGGITQSPKYLFRKEGQNVTLSCEQNLNHDAMYWYRQDPGQGLRLIYYSQIVNDFQKGDIAEGYSVSREKKESFPLTVTSAQKNPTAFYLCASSTGLADNQETQYFGPGTRLLVL.

V gene TRBV4-1 combines with J gene TRBJ2-7, with 8 bases lining up with TRBD1. The CDR3 runs to 14 residues. V lost 2 bases to trimming and J lost 6 bases; unmatched junction nucleotides: 6. Germline V gives CDR1 MGHRA, CDR2 YSYEKL. The CDR3 coding sequence is TGCGCCAGCAGCCAACGGTCACAGGGGGGCGAGCAGTACTTC. Protein product: CASSQRSQGGEQYF.

Concerning this clone itself: The same CDR3 is also encoded by other DNA sequences in this sample. Here the CDR3 reads CASSPGQGSYGYTF. The CDR3 DNA follows: TGCGCCAGCAGCCCAGGACAGGGGAGCTATGGCTACACCTTC. This sequence joins TRBV4-1 and TRBJ1-2, with 9 bases identical to TRBD1. The trim removed 4 bases at V and 4 bases at J, leaving 4 bases unmatched. CDR1 MGHRA and CDR2 YSYEKL come from the germline V gene. The CDR3 spans 14 residues.

The chain combines TRBV28 with TRBJ2-5; possibly TRBD2 for D (7 bases). Germline loops: CDR1 MDHEN, CDR2 SYDVKM. The V end was cut by 5 bases, the J end by 5 bases, with 15 bases between. The CDR3 runs 14 residues. The CDR3 here is CASSLGGPGETQYF. The CDR3 nucleotides are TGTGCCAGCAGTCTGGGGGGGCCGGGGGAGACCCAGTACTTC.

The V and J genes are TRBV5-6 and TRBJ2-6; D is undetermined. The CDR3 sequence is 14 residues long. The V gene lost 2 bases and the J gene lost 0 bases, with 3 bases spanning the gap. Germline V gene data show CDR1 as SGHDT and CDR2 as YYEEEE. The CDR3 sequence is CASSFSSGANVLTF. The CDR3 region has the DNA TGTGCCAGCAGCTTCAGCTCTGGGGCCAACGTCCTGACTTTC.

The chain is built from TRBV7-9 and TRBJ1-1, with 7 bases fitting TRBD1. The CDR3 runs to 16 residues. Looked up from germline, CDR1 is SEHNR and CDR2 is FQNEAQ (reference sequence). With V trimmed by 1 base and J by 6 bases, 11 bases remained unmatched. DNA of the CDR3: TGTGCCAGCAGCTTAGGGGACAGCCTTCGGGGATCTGAAGCTTTCTTT. It translates to CASSLGDSLRGSEAFF.

The genes are TRBV2 and TRBJ1-6; possible D gene TRBD1, 5 bases. CDR1 and CDR2 from the germline V gene are SNHLY and FYNNEI. The germline V and J ends were trimmed by 4 bases and 7 bases, with 11 bases remaining between them. The CDR3 sequence is 14 residues long. CDR3: CASSGEGRNSPLHF. DNA for the CDR3: TGTGCCAGCAGTGGGGAGGGGCGCAATTCACCCCTCCACTTT.

CDR3 nucleotide sequence: TGTGCCAGCAGTTACTCGTTCAGCGGGGGGCCCTACGAGCAGTACTTC. It yields the protein CASSYSFSGGPYEQYF. J is TRBJ2-7 and V is TRBV6-6, with 9 nucleotides matching TRBD2. This CDR3 contains 16 residues. Per the germline V gene, CDR1 is MNHNY and CDR2 is SVGAGI (reference sequence). J lost 2 bases, V lost 0 bases, and 5 bases had no gene match.

This chain joins TRBV29-1 and TRBJ2-7; possible D gene TRBD1, 5 bases. V shed 6 bases and J shed 0 bases, with 12 bases lying between them. There are 13 residues in the CDR3. Germline loops: CDR1 SQVTM, CDR2 ANQGSEA. The CDR3 region has the DNA TGCAGCGTAGTACAGGATAACTCCTACGAGCAGTACTTC. Protein sequence: CSVVQDNSYEQYF.

The chain has TRBV21-1 and TRBJ2-7; the D segment call TRBD1 is taken from the table without a DNA check. TRBV21-1 is reported as a pseudogene. CDR3 length: 16 amino acids. Here the CDR3 reads CASSKEITGPTYEQYF. In DNA, the CDR3 is TGTGCCAGCAGCAAAGAGATCACAGGGCCCACCTACGAGCAGTACTTC.

The J gene is TRBJ1-4, the V gene TRBV18; TRBD1 is a possible D gene (5 bases). Trimming pared 3 bases from V and 4 bases from J, leaving 9 bases between. The germline V gene encodes CDR1 KGHSH and CDR2 LQKENI. The CDR3 sequence is 14 residues long. The CDR3 sequence: CASSPGGGNEKLFF. The CDR3 DNA reads as TGTGCCAGCTCACCCGGGGGTGGTAATGAAAAACTGTTTTTT.

The chain is built from TRBV5-6 and TRBJ2-7, with 9 bases matching TRBD1. The CDR3 is 14 residues long. Germline V gene sequence: CDR1 SGHDT, CDR2 YYEEEE. Trimming cost V 4 bases and J 1 base; bases outside gene matches: 3. CDR3 nucleotide sequence: TGTGCCAGCAGCCAGGGGACAGGGTCCTACGAGCAGTACTTC. Its translation is CASSQGTGSYEQYF.

This clone was picked up a small number of times. The chain carries TRBV5-4 and TRBJ1-1; D unclear. Looked up from germline, CDR1 is SGHNT and CDR2 is YYREEE (reference sequence). CDR3 length: 11 residues. V was trimmed by 3 bases and J by 3 bases, leaving 3 bases between them. For the CDR3, the DNA is TGTGCCAGCAGCTCAGACACTGAAGCTTTCTTT. Translating gives CASSSDTEAFF.

The J gene is TRBJ2-2, the V gene TRBV19; D is unclear. Germline CDR1 reads LNHDA; CDR2 reads SQIVND (reference sequence). With 3 bases removed from V and 1 base from J, the gap between germline ends came to 3 bases. CDR3 length: 13 residues. CDR3 sequence reads: CASSMRNTGELFF. The CDR3 DNA is TGTGCCAGTAGTATGCGGAACACCGGGGAGCTGTTTTTT.

The chain uses TRBV10-3 and TRBJ2-5; D is perhaps TRBD2 (6 bases). Germline lookup yields CDR1 ENHRY and CDR2 SYGVKD. This CDR3 spans 14 amino acids. The V and J ends lost 3 bases and 1 base respectively, with 9 bases between them. CDR3 residues: CAISDSSGQETQYF. In nucleotides, the CDR3 is TGTGCCATCAGTGATAGTAGCGGCCAAGAGACCCAGTACTTC.

The rearrangement uses TRBV7-9 and TRBJ1-4; D might be TRBD1 (5 bases). This CDR3 is built from 16 residues. From germline, CDR1 is SEHNR and CDR2 FQNEAQ (reference sequence). Trimming cost V 3 bases and J 5 bases, with 16 bases left between them. CDR3 amino acids: CASSFSSTVPNEKLFF. The DNA for the CDR3 is TGTGCCAGCAGCTTTTCTTCGACAGTCCCCAATGAAAAACTGTTTTTT.

V usage is TRBV27 and J usage is TRBJ1-1; TRBD1 might be the D (6 bases). The CDR3 totals 13 residues. V was clipped by 0 bases and J by 10 bases, with 12 bases between them. Germline CDR1 MNHEY, CDR2 SMNVEV (reference sequence). CDR3 DNA: TGTGCCAGCAGTTTATCCGGGGGGCTGGGAGCTTTCTTT. Protein product: CASSLSGGLGAFF.

The CDR3 nucleotides are TGTGCCAGCACCCCGACAGGCCTATCCACAGATACGCAGTATTTT. Its translation: CASTPTGLSTDTQYF. The V gene is TRBV5-5, the J gene TRBJ2-3; a possible D gene is TRBD1 (6 bases). The CDR3 totals 15 residues. V shed 6 bases and J shed 2 bases, with 16 bases lying between them. Germline V lookup: CDR1 SGHKS, CDR2 YYEKEE (reference sequence).

J is TRBJ1-2 and V is TRBV6-1; TRBD1 agrees at 9 bases. The V segment lost 6 bases and the J segment 6 bases; nucleotides outside the gene matches: 5. The germline gives CDR1 MNHNS, CDR2 SASEGT. This CDR3 is built from 13 residues. CDR3 loop: CASRTGGRHGYTF. CDR3 in DNA: TGTGCCAGCAGAACAGGGGGCAGGCATGGCTACACCTTC.

The chain joins TRBV18 to TRBJ2-7; D is perhaps TRBD1 (6 bases). Germline-derived CDR1 and CDR2 are KGHSH and LQKENI. The length of the CDR3 is 14 residues. V shed 3 bases and J shed 2 bases, with 11 bases lying between them. The CDR3 coding sequence is TGTGCCAGCTCACCGAACTACAGGGCCTACGAGCAGTACTTC. Translation: CASSPNYRAYEQYF.

This chain links TRBV10-2 with TRBJ2-7, with unresolved D. The CDR3 is 14 residues long. CDR1 WSHSY and CDR2 SAAADI come from the germline V gene. Trimming stripped 0 bases from V and 6 bases from J, with 12 bases between. CDR3 region: CASSESETASEQYF. CDR3 sequence (DNA): TGCGCCAGCAGTGAGTCAGAGACCGCTAGCGAGCAGTACTTC.

The chain carries TRBV28 and TRBJ2-7; possible D gene TRBD2, 5 bases. Germline loops: CDR1 MDHEN, CDR2 SYDVKM. V lost 5 bases and J 0 bases, leaving 14 bases between the germline ends. The CDR3 consists of 15 residues. The CDR3 DNA is TGTGCCAGCAGTCCAGGAGGCGGAAGCTCCTACGAGCAGTACTTC. It encodes CASSPGGGSSYEQYF.

Comment on this clone: A much more abundant neighbour one base away suggests this may be a read error. The gene calls are TRBV5-4 and TRBJ1-2; 9 bases align to TRBD1. The J segment lost 3 bases and the V segment lost 0 bases, leaving 0 bases of the junction unmatched. The CDR3 totals 14 residues. In germline, CDR1 is SGHNT, CDR2 YYREEE (reference sequence). CDR3 sequence: CASSLGDRDYGYTF. CDR3 DNA: TGTGCCAGCAGCTTGGGGGACAGGGACTATGGCTACACCTTC. The full variable domain, its missing parts supplied by reference TRBV5-4 and TRBJ1-2, is ETGVTQSPTHLIKTRGQQVTLRCSSQSGHNTVSWYQQALGQGPQFIFQYYREEENGRGNFPPRFSGLQFPNYSSELNVNALELDDSALYLCASSLGDRDYGYTFGSGTRLTVV.

The genes are TRBV5-1 and TRBJ2-7; the match to TRBD1 covers 11 bases. Trimming took 0 bases from V and 5 from J; bases not matched to a gene: 7. This CDR3 is built from 16 residues. The germline gives CDR1 SGHRS, CDR2 YFSETQ. The CDR3 DNA reads TGCGCCAGCAGCTTGGCCTACGGACAGGGGGCCGACGAGCAGTACTTC. It codes for CASSLAYGQGADEQYF.

The V gene is TRBV7-6, the J gene TRBJ2-6, with TRBD1 identical over 11 bases. The V and J ends lost 3 bases and 0 bases, in that order; junction bases with no gene match: 4. CDR1 and CDR2 from the germline V gene are SGHVS and FNYEAQ. The length of the CDR3 is 18 residues. The CDR3 here is CASSLSGTGGSGANVLTF. CDR3 nucleotides: TGTGCCAGCAGCTTGAGCGGGACAGGGGGCTCTGGGGCCAACGTCCTGACTTTC.